The subject of this entry is one T cell receptor beta chain. The antigen it binds to is not known. No much larger clone exists at a distance of one base, and base qualities are not known. The data are from a study of blood T cell repertoires in COVID-19 (dated by TCRdb to about 2020). For the study in its entirety: Collaborator samples came from the United States, Italy and Spain and covered acute and convalescent phases of COVID-19. The samples were drawn from two sources: the first 160 participants of the ongoing ImmuneRACE study, and some 1,300 subjects contributed by 6 global collaborators. The sample metadata nearly always contained a de-identified subject ID, COVID-19 status, age in years and sex. The repertoires were released in a freely available public database meant as a resource for research on the immune response to SARS-CoV-2. Where available, HLA class I and class II types were taken from metadata supplied by the sample provider and were not determined by assay-based typing. Subjects who had been exposed to COVID-19, were actively infected with it, or had recovered from it provided the deeply sampled blood TCRbeta repertoires that made up the dataset. The prospective study material was composed of cDNA or gDNA derived from T cells, B-cell-depleted T cells, or PBMCs. Study-wide conclusions, independent of this receptor: Clinical and demographic metadata were provided uncurated, with the amount varying by source and participant.

One collaborating source in Seattle enrolled patients while the patients were actively infected and followed the patients over time throughout the course of disease. The collaborating institutions used their own protocols to collect whole blood in K2EDTA tubes. For TCRbeta analysis, collaborator samples were shipped as frozen whole blood, as isolated PBMCs, or as DNA extracted from either sample type. Reading from cysteine to phenylalanine, the CDR3 counts 15 amino acids. The kept DNA is CDR3 alone, 45 bases in frame from the first base. TCRbeta CDR3 regions were amplified from genomic DNA by means of the immunoSEQ Assay, a bias-controlled multiplex PCR. The paper's processing steps were these. The number of nucleated cells in each sample was estimated by amplification of reference gene primers within the assay. To quantify the absolute abundance of each unique TCRbeta CDR3 rearrangement, sequence reads were collapsed and filtered. For each sample, productive Simpson clonality was calculated as the square root of Simpson's diversity index across productive rearrangements. What TCRdb holds here is the immuneACCESS table cut down to in-frame rearrangements. Part of the clones is not present; checked against another copy, under half of the missing clones reflect an unresolved V gene, and the others are unexplained. That table furnishes V, J and clone size, whereas the DNA furnished D and trimming. The sample contains 300,000 to 350,000 clones, around 90% of them found a single time. The ten largest clones represent 6.5% to 8% of the sample.

The chain is assembled from TRBV21-1 and TRBJ1-4; the D call TRBD1 from the table was never checked on the DNA. TRBV21-1 is a recognized pseudogene. Sequencing was performed on peripheral blood. This sequence originates from a woman younger than 45 with COVID-19, enrolled during active disease. The nucleotide sequence reads as follows: TGTGCCAGCAGCGGTCCCGGGACACTTAATGAAAAACTGTTTTTT. Its product reads: CASSGPGTLNEKLFF.